The 20 T cell receptor beta chains below were found in one sample sequenced in a study of blood T cells in healthy people across ages. Primed by a sample-barcoded 5' primer and a J-beta primer mix, a second PCR proceeded for roughly 6 to 12 cycles. From the 5' RACE reads, TCRdb called clonotypes with MiXCR, one entry per CDR3 protein. The table records about 1.4 million distinct CDR3 sequences, approximately 63% of them present only once. Sequenced input: blood. These receptors came from a man between 18 and 29 years old in good health.

This clonotype has a single count. The chain carries TRBV6-5 and TRBJ1-2, with TRBD1 as a possible D gene (5 bases). Germline CDR1 reads MNHEY; CDR2 reads SVGAGI. Deletions cut 5 bases from V and 6 bases from J, with 13 bases between. The CDR3 is 13 residues long. The CDR3 DNA reads TGTGCCAGCAGTGACCCGGGGGGGGATGGCTACACCTTC. This translates into CASSDPGGDGYTF.

This clonotype turned up a few times. The CDR3 region has the DNA TGTGCCAGCAGAGGACAGGGATTCGCCTACGAGCAGTACTTC. It is translated as CASRGQGFAYEQYF. The rearrangement joins TRBV27 to TRBJ2-7; TRBD1 matches at 8 bases. After removal of 6 bases from V and 2 bases from J, the junction contained 6 bases not matched to a gene. Germline V gives CDR1 MNHEY, CDR2 SMNVEV (reference sequence). The CDR3 has 14 residues.

The chain uses TRBV4-1 and TRBJ1-1; D is perhaps TRBD1 (5 bases). This CDR3 has 17 residues. Germline CDR1 is MGHRA and CDR2 is YSYEKL. Trimming cost V 3 bases and J 1 base, with 18 bases left between them. This CDR3 is CASSHYRDLSRNTEAFF. CDR3 sequence (DNA): TGCGCCAGCAGCCACTATCGGGACCTCTCGAGGAACACTGAAGCTTTCTTT.

The chain has TRBV7-2 and TRBJ2-1, with D perhaps matching TRBD1 (5 bases). Trimming removed 5 bases from V and 8 bases from J, with 13 bases in between. This CDR3 comprises 13 residues. Germline CDR1 is SGHTA and CDR2 is FQGNSA. The CDR3 loop is CASSVGARDEQFF. For the CDR3, the DNA is TGTGCCAGCAGCGTAGGGGCACGGGATGAGCAGTTCTTC.

The chain carries TRBV11-2 and TRBJ2-1, with D perhaps TRBD1 or TRBD2 (5 bases each). V was cut by 4 bases and J by 8 bases, with 18 bases left in between. Per germline, CDR1 SGHAT and CDR2 FQNNGV. The CDR3 covers 15 residues. This chain's CDR3 is CASSYGAVHNDEQFF. The CDR3 coding sequence is TGTGCCAGCAGCTACGGGGCAGTCCACAATGATGAGCAGTTCTTC.

This clonotype showed up many times. The chain is built from TRBV4-1 and TRBJ2-7; 7 bases agree with TRBD1. V shed 3 bases and J 4 bases; nucleotides not matched to a gene: 12. This CDR3 region has 16 residues. Germline lookup yields CDR1 MGHRA and CDR2 YSYEKL. The CDR3 sequence is CASSQERQGSIYEQYF. CDR3 DNA: TGCGCCAGCAGCCAGGAAAGACAGGGATCGATTTACGAGCAGTACTTC.

The chain combines TRBV7-2 with TRBJ1-1; D is undetermined. Per germline, CDR1 SGHTA and CDR2 FQGNSA. Trimming left V 1 base short and J 0 bases short, with 9 bases between. This CDR3 contains 15 residues. CDR3 sequence reads: CASSLVAGLNTEAFF. CDR3 DNA sequence: TGTGCCAGCAGCTTAGTGGCAGGATTGAACACTGAAGCTTTCTTT. The complete variable domain, with remaining parts taken from reference TRBV7-2 and TRBJ1-1, reads GAGVSQSPSNKVTEKGKDVELRCDPISGHTALYWYRQSLGQGLEFLIYFQGNSAPDKSGLPSDRFSAERTGGSVSTLTIQRTQQEDSAVYLCASSLVAGLNTEAFFGQGTRLTVV.

The rearrangement joins TRBV4-2 to TRBJ2-2; TRBD1 might be the D (6 bases). The CDR3 spans 14 residues. Germline V gene sequence: CDR1 LGHNA, CDR2 YNFKEQ. Deletions cut 6 bases from V and 2 bases from J, with 10 bases between. CDR3 sequence (DNA): TGTGCCAGCAGTGGGGGCGCCAACACCGGGGAGCTGTTTTTT. Its translation is CASSGGANTGELFF.

This rearrangement joins TRBV5-6 to TRBJ2-3; 10 nucleotides align to TRBD1. Germline lookup yields CDR1 SGHDT and CDR2 YYEEEE. The CDR3 is 14 residues long. The J segment lost 6 bases and the V segment lost 0 bases, leaving 1 base of the junction unmatched. CDR3 in amino acids: CASSLGDRGDTQYF. Written as DNA, the CDR3 is TGTGCCAGCAGCTTGGGGGACAGGGGCGATACGCAGTATTTT. Full variable domain (remainder filled in from reference TRBV5-6 and TRBJ2-3): DAGVTQSPTHLIKTRGQQVTLRCSPKSGHDTVSWYQQALGQGPQFIFQYYEEEERQRGNFPDRFSGHQFPNYSSELNVNALLLGDSALYLCASSLGDRGDTQYFGPGTRLTVL.

This chain links TRBV20-1 with TRBJ2-4; D may be TRBD1 or TRBD2 (5 bases each). The V end was cut by 7 bases, the J end by 2 bases, with 21 bases between. CDR3 size: 16 residues. In germline, CDR1 is DFQATT, CDR2 SNEGSKA (reference sequence). This CDR3 is CSGRMGPGRSKNIQYF. The CDR3 DNA follows: TGCAGTGGAAGGATGGGGCCAGGGAGATCCAAAAACATTCAGTACTTC.

The chain carries TRBV12-3 or TRBV12-4 and TRBJ2-1, with D perhaps matching TRBD2 (6 bases). The CDR3 loop spans 15 amino acids. V lost 7 bases and J 2 bases, leaving 15 bases between the germline ends. The CDR3 bases are TGTGCCAGCAACAAGGGTGGCGGGGCCTACAATGAGCAGTTCTTC. Translated, it gives CASNKGGGAYNEQFF.

The chain joins TRBV25-1 to TRBJ1-2; D is unresolved. The germline V and J ends were trimmed by 3 bases and 4 bases, with 15 bases remaining between them. Germline assignment: CDR1 MGHDK and CDR2 SYGVNS. This CDR3 comprises 15 residues. DNA of the CDR3: TGTGCCAGCAGTGATAATATGGTTCGGGGCTATGGCTACACCTTC. This encodes CASSDNMVRGYGYTF.

This chain joins TRBV28 and TRBJ2-3; D not resolved. Between the trimmed V and J ends, which lost 2 bases and 4 bases, there was a span of 13 bases. CDR1 and CDR2 (germline): MDHEN, SYDVKM. The CDR3 is made up of 15 amino acids. The CDR3 spells CASSLQEDGADTQYF. The CDR3 DNA follows: TGTGCCAGCAGTTTACAGGAAGATGGGGCAGATACGCAGTATTTT.

Only a few counts were recorded for this clonotype. The chain uses TRBV7-6 and TRBJ2-5; D possibly uses TRBD1 or TRBD2 (5 bases each). Trimming pared 1 base from V and 5 bases from J, leaving 11 bases between. Germline CDR1 and CDR2: SGHVS and FNYEAQ. The CDR3 has 14 residues. Written as DNA, the CDR3 is TGTGCCAGCAGCTTAGACGTGGGACCGGAGACCCAGTACTTC. It specifies CASSLDVGPETQYF. Supplemented by reference TRBV7-6 and TRBJ2-5, the full variable domain reads GAGVSQSPRYKVTKRGQDVALRCDPISGHVSLYWYRQALGQGPEFLTYFNYEAQQDKSGLPNDRFSAERPEGSISTLTIQRTEQRDSAMYRCASSLDVGPETQYFGPGTRLLVL.

The CDR3 sequence is CASSQPGRGRDTQYF. The CDR3 DNA sequence: TGTGCCAGCAGCCAGCCCGGGCGGGGTAGAGATACGCAGTATTTT. The rearrangement joins TRBV3-1 to TRBJ2-3; D is perhaps TRBD2 (6 bases). Germline assignment: CDR1 LGHDT and CDR2 YNNKEL (reference sequence). The CDR3 runs to 15 residues. Trimming cost V 3 bases and J 5 bases, with 15 bases left between them.

The chain couples TRBV28 to TRBJ2-1; possible D gene TRBD1, 6 bases. The CDR3 contains 12 residues. V was pared by 7 bases and J by 9 bases, with 13 bases between. The germline CDR1 and CDR2 sequences are MDHEN and SYDVKM. The CDR3 region is CASTSGDGEQFF. CDR3 coding DNA: TGTGCCAGCACCTCAGGGGACGGTGAGCAGTTCTTC. Filled out from reference TRBV28 and TRBJ2-1, the complete variable domain reads DVKVTQSSRYLVKRTGEKVFLECVQDMDHENMFWYRQDPGLGLRLIYFSYDVKMKEKGDIPEGYSVSREKKERFSLILESASTNQTSMYLCASTSGDGEQFFGPGTRLTVL.

The chain uses TRBV4-1 and TRBJ1-1; D gene unclear. Germline CDR1 MGHRA, CDR2 YSYEKL. This CDR3 region has 13 residues. Deletions cut 2 bases from V and 8 bases from J, with 12 bases between. The DNA for the CDR3 is TGCGCCAGCAGCCAAACAGTTACCTCCGAAGCTTTCTTT. Its protein is CASSQTVTSEAFF.

Concerning this clonotype itself: Germline and junction disagree at one end, which may indicate a read error. The J gene is TRBJ1-1, the V gene TRBV5-1; no reliable D call. In germline, CDR1 is SGHRS, CDR2 YFSETQ. This CDR3 region has 14 residues. CDR3 protein: CASSFEQPNTEAFF. The CDR3 nucleotides are TGCGCCAGCAGCTTCGAACAGCCGAACACTGAGGCTTTCTTT.

V is TRBV5-1 and J is TRBJ2-7; a possible D gene is TRBD1 (6 bases). The V gene's germline CDR1 is SGHRS and CDR2 YFSETQ. This CDR3 has 14 residues. V shed 4 bases and J shed 2 bases, with 13 bases lying between them. Written as DNA, the CDR3 is TGCGCCAGCAGCAACAGGGTGGCAACCTACGAGCAGTACTTC. Translation gives CASSNRVATYEQYF.

The chain is built from TRBV13 and TRBJ2-3, with a weak D call TRBD2 (5 bases). The CDR3 covers 16 residues. The germline CDR1 and CDR2 sequences are PRHDT and FYEKMQ (reference sequence). V was pared by 5 bases and J by 1 base, with 16 bases between. The CDR3 region is CASSPRGRVGTDTQYF. The CDR3 DNA follows: TGTGCCAGCAGCCCCCGGGGAAGGGTCGGCACAGATACGCAGTATTTT.